A single sample is the source of the 14 T cell receptor beta chains below, sequenced in a study of patients and donors after allogeneic stem cell transplantation. Each CDR3 protein gets one entry after TCRdb re-called the RT-PCR reads with MiXCR. The sample lists roughly 190,000 distinct CDR3 sequences, roughly two fifths seen once, with about 35% in the top ten. The sequenced sample was blood, either unsorted or a sorted T cell fraction (not recorded which). The receptor set was obtained from a human donor who was either an allogeneic HSCT recipient or a stem cell or donor lymphocyte infusion donor (not recorded which). It is not recorded whose cells these are; they may come from a transplant donor.

This clonotype was seen more than once but under ten times. J is TRBJ1-6 and V is TRBV27; D is unresolved. Germline CDR1 is MNHEY and CDR2 is SMNVEV (reference sequence). V dropped 3 bases and J dropped 6 bases, with 3 bases sitting between them. The CDR3 is 12 residues long. The CDR3 region is CASSFPNSPLHF. The CDR3 bases are TGTGCCAGCAGTTTCCCTAATTCACCCCTCCACTTT.

The rearrangement joins TRBV4-1 to TRBJ2-1; 11 nucleotides line up with TRBD2. The germline V gene encodes CDR1 MGHRA and CDR2 YSYEKL. The CDR3 is made up of 18 amino acids. The V segment lost 3 bases and the J segment 0 bases; nucleotides outside the gene matches: 7. CDR3 DNA sequence: TGCGCCAGCAGCCAGGACCTAGCGGGAGGCCTCTCCTACAATGAGCAGTTCTTC. It is translated as CASSQDLAGGLSYNEQFF.

The chain couples TRBV6-2 or TRBV6-3 to TRBJ1-1; D remains unclear. V was shortened by 6 bases and J by 1 base, with 9 bases between the two germline ends. Germline V CDR1 and CDR2: MNHEY, SVGEGT. The CDR3 is 13 residues long. The CDR3 reads CASRWAGNTEAFF. The CDR3 coding sequence is TGTGCCAGCAGGTGGGCGGGGAACACTGAAGCTTTCTTT.

The J gene is TRBJ2-5, the V gene TRBV5-1, with 9 positions matching TRBD1. The length of the CDR3 is 14 residues. Germline V lookup: CDR1 SGHRS, CDR2 YFSETQ. The trim removed 3 bases at V and 5 bases at J, leaving 5 bases unmatched. In nucleotides, the CDR3 is TGCGCCAGCAGCTCCGGACAGGGGCGGGAGACCCAGTACTTC. Residues: CASSSGQGRETQYF.

The gene calls are TRBV6-5 and TRBJ1-3; D not resolved. The CDR3 has 13 amino acids. Per germline, CDR1 MNHEY and CDR2 SVGAGI. V shed 6 bases and J shed 2 bases, with 8 bases lying between them. CDR3 DNA sequence: TGTGCCAGCAGCTGGACGACTGGAAACACCATATATTTT. As protein: CASSWTTGNTIYF.

The J gene is TRBJ2-1, the V gene TRBV4-1; TRBD1 agrees at 7 bases. The CDR3 contains 13 residues. CDR1 and CDR2 from the germline V gene are MGHRA and YSYEKL. Unmatched junction bases numbered 7, after V lost 0 bases and J lost 14 bases. The CDR3, as DNA: TGCGCCAGCAGCCAAGATCGGGGACAGCTCGAGTTCTTC. Translated, it gives CASSQDRGQLEFF.

The chain carries TRBV4-2 and TRBJ2-7; D may correspond to TRBD1 or TRBD2 (5 bases each). The CDR3 runs 15 residues. Germline values: CDR1 LGHNA, CDR2 YNFKEQ. With 1 base removed from V and 4 bases from J, the gap between germline ends came to 14 bases. CDR3 sequence reads: CASSQAGPGGYEQYF. The DNA of the CDR3 is TGTGCCAGCAGCCAAGCCGGACCTGGGGGATACGAGCAGTACTTC.

There are a few counts of this clonotype. This rearrangement joins TRBV2 to TRBJ1-1, with D unclear. Trimming took off 1 base at V and 5 bases at J, with 11 bases between the two ends. The germline V gene has CDR1 SNHLY and CDR2 FYNNEI. This CDR3 is built from 14 residues. Written as DNA, the CDR3 is TGTGCCAGCAGTGAAGGGCCGGGGAGGACTGAAGCTTTCTTT. It specifies CASSEGPGRTEAFF.

This clonotype was observed a few times. V gene TRBV12-3 or TRBV12-4 combines with J gene TRBJ2-7; tentative D call: TRBD1 (5 bases). V lost 2 bases and J 6 bases, leaving 5 bases between the germline ends. This CDR3 has 11 amino acids. The CDR3 reads CASSLRGEQYF. CDR3 nucleotide sequence: TGTGCCAGCAGTTTAAGGGGCGAGCAGTACTTC.

The genes are TRBV7-2 and TRBJ2-1; TRBD2 matches at 11 bases. The V segment lost 5 bases and the J segment 8 bases; nucleotides outside the gene matches: 11. Germline V CDR1 and CDR2: SGHTA, FQGNSA. The length of the CDR3 is 16 residues. CDR3 sequence (DNA): TGTGCCAGCAGCCCAGAAACTAGCGGGAGTACCCATGAGCAGTTCTTC. This encodes CASSPETSGSTHEQFF.

V and J are TRBV27 and TRBJ2-2; D gene unclear. The germline V gene has CDR1 MNHEY and CDR2 SMNVEV (reference sequence). Trimming removed 6 bases from V and 7 bases from J, with 21 bases in between. This CDR3 is 16 amino acids long. The CDR3 nucleotides are TGTGCCAGCAGGCCCGATTTTGGCCACACCATCGGGGAGCTGTTTTTT. Translation gives CASRPDFGHTIGELFF.

This clonotype was picked up many times. The CDR3 DNA is TGCGCCAGCAGCTTGGAAGGGGTTCAGCCCCAGCATTTT. It encodes CASSLEGVQPQHF. V and J are TRBV5-1 and TRBJ1-5; D perhaps matches TRBD1 (5 bases). This CDR3 has 13 residues. Germline V gives CDR1 SGHRS, CDR2 YFSETQ. V dropped 0 bases and J dropped 6 bases, with 7 bases sitting between them.

The chain joins TRBV7-8 to TRBJ1-1; 7 bases agree with TRBD1. CDR3 length equals 17 residues. J lost 3 bases, V lost 0 bases, and 10 bases had no gene match. The germline gives CDR1 SGHVS, CDR2 FQNEAQ. The CDR3 sequence is CASSLARQGGGYTEAFF. The CDR3 DNA is TGTGCCAGCAGCTTAGCGCGCCAGGGAGGGGGCTACACTGAAGCTTTCTTT.

The genes are TRBV20-1 and TRBJ2-7; 11 bases are a match to TRBD2. The CDR3 length is 15 residues. Germline CDR1 DFQATT, CDR2 SNEGSKA (reference sequence). Trimming took 0 bases from V and 0 from J; bases not matched to a gene: 1. The DNA of the CDR3 is TGCAGTGCTAGAGATGGGACTAGCGGCTCCTACGAGCAGTACTTC. This gives the protein CSARDGTSGSYEQYF.